This note documents a single T cell receptor (beta chain) sequence. V was clipped by 0 bases and J by 0 bases, with 8 bases between them. There are 15 residues in the CDR3. From germline, CDR1 is SGDLS and CDR2 YYNGEE. Clones were read by immunoSEQ multiplex PCR, and TCRdb kept only the in-frame ones, dropping some. Among more than 300,000 clones listed, around 84% were seen once. Treatment here: over 15 received Ad26.COV2.S at low or high dose, single or two shots; 5 received placebo; per-sample allocation not given. It was on day 63 after the first vaccine or placebo injection that samples were taken. The data originate from a study of Ad26.COV2.S vaccination and SARS-CoV-2 variants.

V usage is TRBV9 and J usage is TRBJ2-3; D possibly corresponds to TRBD2 (6 bases). The receptor was isolated from a person between 18 and 65 years old who received the Ad26.COV2.S COVID-19 vaccine or a placebo. Sequenced here: peripheral blood, sampled in a trial of Ad26.COV2.S vaccine versus placebo. The DNA of the CDR3 is TGTGCCAGCAGCGTAGTAGCGGCTAGCACAGATACGCAGTATTTT. Residues: CASSVVAASTDTQYF.